The 3 T cell receptor beta chains below come from one sample, sequenced in a study of technical replicates of blood from a few donors listed by TCRdb under 2017. The library was produced with the immunoSEQ multiplex PCR assay. TCRdb carries this immuneACCESS record with in-frame sequences only. Its versions omit some clonotypes, under half of them owing to an unresolved V gene in the studies checked, with the rest unexplained. The sample contains around 54,000 clones, roughly 95% of them found a single time. Of the sample, approximately 0.4% falls within the top ten clones. Sequenced: T cells isolated from PBMCs. These receptors were collected from a human donor in good health.

This chain links TRBV9 with TRBJ2-7; 13 bases match TRBD2. The V gene's germline CDR1 is SGDLS and CDR2 YYNGEE. The CDR3 is 15 amino acids. V was clipped by 0 bases and J by 7 bases; unmatched bases: 4. The CDR3 is CASSVGGLAGVEQYF. In nucleotides, the CDR3 is TGTGCCAGCAGCGTAGGAGGACTAGCGGGAGTTGAGCAGTACTTC.

The chain recombines TRBV11-2 with TRBJ2-5, with 7 bases fitting TRBD2. This CDR3 contains 13 residues. The germline gives CDR1 SGHAT, CDR2 FQNNGV. J lost 3 bases, V lost 5 bases, and 3 bases had no gene match. CDR3 in DNA: TGTGCCAGCAGCCGAACTAGCGAAGAGACCCAGTACTTC. Protein product: CASSRTSEETQYF.

The chain couples TRBV6-5 to TRBJ2-7, with 8 bases matching TRBD2. Losses at the gene ends were 4 bases for V and 0 bases for J; bases not matched to a gene: 8. This CDR3 is 16 amino acids long. CDR1 and CDR2 from the germline V gene are MNHEY and SVGAGI. The DNA for the CDR3 is TGTGCCAGCAGTTCGGGGGGGAGTGACCTCTCCTACGAGCAGTACTTC. This gives the protein CASSSGGSDLSYEQYF.